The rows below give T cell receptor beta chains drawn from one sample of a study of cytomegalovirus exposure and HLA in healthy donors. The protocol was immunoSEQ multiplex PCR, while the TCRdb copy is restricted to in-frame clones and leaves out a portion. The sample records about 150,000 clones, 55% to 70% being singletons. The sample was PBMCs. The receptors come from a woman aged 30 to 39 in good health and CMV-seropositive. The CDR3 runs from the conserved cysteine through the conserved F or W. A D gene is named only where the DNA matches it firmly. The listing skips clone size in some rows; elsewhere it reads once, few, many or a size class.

CAITGGRNTGELFF	TRBV10-3	TRBJ2-2	NA	few
CASGTGDWEQYF	TRBV6-1	TRBJ2-7	TRBD1	few
CAIGGGSGRLHGANVLTF	TRBV10-3	TRBJ2-6	TRBD2	NA
CAWSVKSSGANVLTF	TRBV30	TRBJ2-6	NA	NA
CASSDRGQGHEKLFF	TRBV6-1	TRBJ1-4	TRBD1	NA
CASSTTGGPAFF	TRBV27	TRBJ1-1	TRBD1	NA
CASSLAGGGNTEAFF	TRBV7-9	TRBJ1-1	NA	NA
CASSEVLQGPQYEQYF	TRBV6-1	TRBJ2-7	NA	NA
CASSLEGSQETQYF	TRBV11-3	TRBJ2-5	NA	few
CASSFRREQETQYF	TRBV11-3	TRBJ2-5	TRBD2	few
CASSPPPGLVRLNTGELFF	TRBV7-8	TRBJ2-2	TRBD2	once
CASSFRGNYGYTF	TRBV27	TRBJ1-2	NA	NA
CASSIQGISYGYTF	TRBV19	TRBJ1-2	NA	NA
CASIVPGLQYNEQFF	TRBV2	TRBJ2-1	NA	NA
CASPRGGYGYTF	TRBV7-2	TRBJ1-2	NA	NA
CASRQQGHTEAFF	TRBV28	TRBJ1-1	TRBD1	NA
CASSRRDRNYEQYF	TRBV7-9	TRBJ2-7	TRBD1	NA
CASIPTSGTDTQYF	TRBV2	TRBJ2-3	TRBD2	NA
CASSITNRGEKSNQPQHF	TRBV19	TRBJ1-5	TRBD1	once
CASSPVPAGLSTDTQYF	TRBV5-4	TRBJ2-3	NA	NA
CASSAGTSGAGADTQYF	TRBV5-4	TRBJ2-3	TRBD2	few
CASSYSQVPYEQYF	TRBV6-5	NA	NA	NA
CASRDRENTEAFF	TRBV2	TRBJ1-1	NA	few
CASSAGSLNNEQFF	TRBV5-8	TRBJ2-1	NA	few